This TCR beta chain is from a study of human T cells and chemical hapten exposure. General observations from the study: TCRs at a frequency above 1 in 1000 stayed unchanged with DPC sensitization. Donor immune responses may differ from healthy people's, since all donors had alopecia.

As the library was built, unique molecular identifiers were attached to individual cDNA molecules. TCRdb re-derived calls from the RACE reads in MiXCR, one entry per CDR3 protein. The table lists about 100,000 distinct CDR3 sequences, roughly 9.6% of them singletons. This clonotype showed up many times. The antigen is undetermined. Indicated time point: patch test 1, 2 weeks after DPC sensitization. Treatment here: therapeutic diphenylcyclopropenone sensitization with weekly scalp DPC. Specimen: whole blood, collected in connection with sensitization to the hapten diphenylcyclopropenone (DPC). The receptor comes from a woman aged 40 to 50 with alopecia areata. Some clones in this sample may be carry-over from other donors' samples.

CDR3 bases: TGCAGTGCCCGGAGACTAGCGAGCTCCTACGAGCAGTACTTC. Residues: CSARRLASSYEQYF. The rearrangement links TRBV20-1 to TRBJ2-7; 8 bases map to TRBD2. The CDR3 contains 14 residues. Germline assignment: CDR1 DFQATT and CDR2 SNEGSKA (reference sequence). Trimming cost V 6 bases and J 0 bases; bases outside gene matches: 7.